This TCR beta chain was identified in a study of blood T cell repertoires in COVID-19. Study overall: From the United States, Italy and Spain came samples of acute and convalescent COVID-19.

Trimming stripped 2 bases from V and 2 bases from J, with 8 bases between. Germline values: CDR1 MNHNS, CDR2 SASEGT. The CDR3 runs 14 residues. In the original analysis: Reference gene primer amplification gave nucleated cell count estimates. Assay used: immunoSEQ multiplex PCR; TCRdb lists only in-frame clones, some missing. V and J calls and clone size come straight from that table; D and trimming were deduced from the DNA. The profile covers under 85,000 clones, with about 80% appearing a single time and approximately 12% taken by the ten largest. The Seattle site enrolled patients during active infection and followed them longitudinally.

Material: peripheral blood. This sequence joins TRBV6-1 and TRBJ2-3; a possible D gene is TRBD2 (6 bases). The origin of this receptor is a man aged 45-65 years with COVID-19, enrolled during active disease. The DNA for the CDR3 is TGTGCCAGCAGTGAACGCGGGGTCACAGATACGCAGTATTTT. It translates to CASSERGVTDTQYF.